Listed here are 3 T cell receptor beta chains from one sample, sequenced in a study of blood T cells in healthy people across ages. Using a J-beta primer mix together with a sample-barcoded 5' primer, a second PCR was run for about 7 to 12 cycles. TCRdb re-analysed the 5' RACE reads in MiXCR, keeping a single row per CDR3 protein. The sample lists 1.5 million to 1.9 million distinct CDR3 sequences, around 40% occurring once. Specimen: blood. The receptors derive from a woman between 18 and 29 years old in good health.

About this clonotype itself: Germline is not matched at one junction end, which may reflect a read error. The gene calls are TRBV27 and TRBJ2-1, with D unresolved. The germline gives CDR1 MNHEY, CDR2 SMNVEV (reference sequence). The CDR3 length is 13 residues. Here the CDR3 reads CACSNTNDNEQFF. CDR3 in DNA: TGTGCCTGCAGCAATACTAATGACAATGAGCAGTTCTTC.

The chain has TRBV3-1 and TRBJ1-1, with 7 positions matching TRBD1. Germline loops: CDR1 LGHDT, CDR2 YNNKEL (reference sequence). Losses at the gene ends were 3 bases for V and 3 bases for J; bases not matched to a gene: 7. The CDR3 length is 15 residues. CDR3 amino acids: CASSQDTGADTEAFF. As DNA, the CDR3 is TGTGCCAGCAGCCAGGATACAGGGGCGGACACTGAAGCTTTCTTT.

This clonotype was detected only a few times. The chain couples TRBV12-3 or TRBV12-4 to TRBJ1-2, with D perhaps matching TRBD1 (5 bases). The CDR3 runs to 16 residues. V was shortened by 2 bases and J by 1 base, with 14 bases between the two germline ends. The CDR3 is CASSLPQTGRNYGYTF. The CDR3 DNA reads TGTGCCAGCAGTTTACCCCAGACGGGACGTAACTATGGCTACACCTTC.